The T cell receptor beta chain under discussion was sequenced for a study of CD8 T cells in ankylosing spondylitis. On this clonotype itself: The antigen remains undetermined.

Overall study results and limits: Prior work had noted some motif variants in reactive arthritis blood and synovial fluid. Matched ankylosing spondylitis synovial fluid reportedly contained a significantly enriched population of disease-linked clones. Disease-linked clones displayed a CD8+ phenotype and appeared relatively rarely in peripheral blood.

In making TCR beta libraries, quantitative 5'-RACE with molecular barcodes was used. TCRdb fed the 5' RACE reads into MiXCR, producing one record per CDR3 protein. Of approximately 220,000 distinct CDR3 sequences listed, over 9.5% are singletons. The CDR3 totals 17 residues. Germline CDR1 LGHDT, CDR2 YNNKEL (reference sequence). V shed 11 bases, J shed 0 bases, and the junction held 16 bases outside the gene matches. Sequenced sample: blood, either unsorted or a sorted T cell fraction (not recorded which). The receptor's source is a male donor with ankylosing spondylitis or in good health (not recorded which). V and J are TRBV3-1 and TRBJ1-1, with 9 bases matching TRBD1. The CDR3 nucleotides are TGTGCCTCCTGCCACCTACTACAGGGGGCGATGAACACTGAAGCTTTCTTT. Residues: CASCHLLQGAMNTEAFF.